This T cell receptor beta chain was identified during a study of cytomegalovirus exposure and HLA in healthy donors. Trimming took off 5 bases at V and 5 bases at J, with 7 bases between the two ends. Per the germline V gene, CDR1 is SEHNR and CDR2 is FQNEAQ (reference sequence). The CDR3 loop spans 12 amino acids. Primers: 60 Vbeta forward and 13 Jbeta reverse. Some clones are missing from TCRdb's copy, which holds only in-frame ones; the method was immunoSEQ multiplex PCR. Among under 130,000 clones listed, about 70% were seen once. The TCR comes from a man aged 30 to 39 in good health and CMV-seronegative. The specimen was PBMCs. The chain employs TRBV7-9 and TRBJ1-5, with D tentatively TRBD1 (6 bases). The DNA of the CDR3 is TGTGCCAGCAGCCGGACAGATCAGCCCCAGCATTTT. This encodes CASSRTDQPQHF. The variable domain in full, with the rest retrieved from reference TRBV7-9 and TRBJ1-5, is DTGVSQNPRHKITKRGQNVTFRCDPISEHNRLYWYRQTLGQGPEFLTYFQNEAQLEKSRLLSDRFSAERPKGSFSTLEIQRTEQGDSAMYLCASSRTDQPQHFGDGTRLSIL.